The present entry profiles one T cell receptor (beta chain) with its context. The germline gives CDR1 SGDLS, CDR2 YYNGEE. The CDR3 has 13 amino acids. V lost 4 bases, J lost 9 bases, and 7 bases stayed unmatched. These data belong to a study of human T cells and chemical hapten exposure. Time point meaning: patch test 2, 6 weeks after DPC sensitization. Treatment given: therapeutic diphenylcyclopropenone sensitization with weekly scalp DPC. TCRdb passed the RACE reads through MiXCR, listing each CDR3 protein once. Of more than 85,000 distinct CDR3 sequences in the sample, roughly 11% are singletons; the top ten hold around 2.2%.

The sequence was collected from a man in his forties or fifties with alopecia areata. Some clones in this sample may be carry-over from other donors' samples. The rearrangement links TRBV9 to TRBJ2-1; TRBD1 aligns across 7 bases. This material consisted of whole blood, taken in connection with sensitization to the hapten diphenylcyclopropenone (DPC). The CDR3 reads CASSQEGAVEQFF. The DNA of the CDR3 is TGTGCCAGCAGCCAAGAGGGGGCGGTTGAGCAGTTCTTC.